These T cell receptor beta chains were read from a single sample in a study of blood T cells in healthy people across ages. One entry per CDR3 protein, called by TCRdb with MiXCR from the 5' RACE reads. The sample consists of 1.5 million to 1.9 million distinct CDR3 sequences, under 55% of them appearing once. Sequencing input: blood. The source is a woman younger than 30 in good health. The conserved cysteine and the conserved F or W are not part of the CDR3 here. Part of the rows lack a size; the others show once, few, many or a class for expanded clones.

clone_size	v_call	j_call	cdr3_aa
few	TRBV20-1	TRBJ2-3	SAIPAGGLTDTQY
few	TRBV5-6	TRBJ2-1	ASSNGLAGYNEQF
-	TRBV9	TRBJ2-1	ASSVDGETYNEQF
-	TRBV7-8	TRBJ1-5	ASSFHYRGRSNNQPQH
-	TRBV20-1	TRBJ2-3	SARDLREVVDTQY
-	TRBV7-9	TRBJ2-5	ASRWAEPQETQY
few	TRBV6-2/TRBV6-3	TRBJ2-1	ASSYLSQGTEQF
few	TRBV7-2	TRBJ2-3	ASSVSGQFTDTQY
-	TRBV29-1	TRBJ2-7	SAIISSYEQY
-	TRBV27	TRBJ2-7	ASSPLLTSGLSYEQY
few	TRBV4-2	TRBJ2-1	ASSLDRDLSDEQF
few	TRBV6-5	TRBJ2-5	ASSYGLAGGRLQETQY
few	TRBV20-1	TRBJ2-7	SFSTTEQY
-	TRBV3-1	TRBJ1-2	ASSQDHRASGYT
few	TRBV4-1	TRBJ1-2	ASSPSFSGGYGYT
-	TRBV29-1	TRBJ2-4	SGGRQGASYNEQY
-	TRBV7-2	TRBJ2-4	ASSSRRDRVEEQY
-	TRBV5-5	TRBJ2-3	ASSPSIRATDTQY
-	TRBV28	TRBJ1-1	ASSLIGRMAF
-	TRBV3-1	TRBJ2-1	ASSQGGTENNEQF
few	TRBV12-3/TRBV12-4	TRBJ2-7	ASSSRAYGGSYEQY
-	TRBV7-9	TRBJ2-5	ASSLGASHPETQY
-	TRBV4-3	TRBJ2-3	ASSQDNRGRDTQY
few	TRBV27	TRBJ2-2	ASSLSSAGNTGELF
-	TRBV7-2	TRBJ2-3	ASSSRTGGGTDTQY
-	TRBV7-9	TRBJ2-7	ASSWTSGETSYEQY
few	TRBV7-2	TRBJ2-5	ASRIQGYLQETQY
-	TRBV29-1	TRBJ2-3	SVGATGTDTQY
-	TRBV7-9	TRBJ1-5	ASSYKDNQPQH
-	TRBV5-1	TRBJ1-4	ASSGTAHEKLF
few	TRBV13	TRBJ2-4	ASSPIAGLIAKNIQY
-	TRBV7-9	TRBJ2-7	ASSPQTGMSSYEQY
few	TRBV12-3/TRBV12-4	TRBJ1-2	ASSLGDTNGYT
-	TRBV6-5	TRBJ2-7	ASSDGTGGFYGQY
-	TRBV13	TRBJ2-7	ASSLEGVRSYEQY
-	TRBV4-1	TRBJ1-5	ASSQDTYSNQPQH
-	TRBV2	TRBJ2-1	ASSEGGQGVFSYNEQF
-	TRBV4-1	TRBJ1-1	ASSRIYNTEAF
-	TRBV4-1	TRBJ2-7	ASSQNRDRQY
few	TRBV7-9	TRBJ1-1	ASTPGPPGNTEAF
-	TRBV4-1	TRBJ1-5	ASSQRQGAYNQPRH
-	TRBV3-1	TRBJ1-2	ASSPTGVSYGYT
few	TRBV15	TRBJ2-3	ATSVPFAGEPDTQY
-	TRBV12-3/TRBV12-4	TRBJ2-1	ASSGGIPAGSYNEQF
-	TRBV12-3/TRBV12-4	TRBJ1-5	ASSLEGGLVSNQPQH
-	TRBV20-1	TRBJ1-2	SADDRGRDYGYT
few	TRBV6-2/TRBV6-3	TRBJ2-3	ASSYSTGPDTQY
-	TRBV4-1	TRBJ2-5	ASSQGSGTGAYVQY
-	TRBV5-1	TRBJ2-1	AGSSSGTSGYNEQF